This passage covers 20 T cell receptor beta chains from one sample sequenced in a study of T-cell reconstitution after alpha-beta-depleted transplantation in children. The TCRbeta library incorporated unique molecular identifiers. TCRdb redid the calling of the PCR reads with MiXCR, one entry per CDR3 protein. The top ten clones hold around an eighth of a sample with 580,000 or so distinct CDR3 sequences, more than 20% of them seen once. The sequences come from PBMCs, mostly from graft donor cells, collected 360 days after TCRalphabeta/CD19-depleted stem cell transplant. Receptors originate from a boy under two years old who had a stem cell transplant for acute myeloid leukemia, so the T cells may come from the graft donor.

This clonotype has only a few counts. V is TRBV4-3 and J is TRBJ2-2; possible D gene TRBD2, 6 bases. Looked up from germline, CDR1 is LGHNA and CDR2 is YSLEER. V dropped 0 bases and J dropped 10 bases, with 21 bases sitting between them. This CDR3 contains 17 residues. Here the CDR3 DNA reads TGCGCCAGCAGCCAAGAGGGGGGTTCCCGTCGGAACGCGGAGCTGTTTTTT. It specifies CASSQEGGSRRNAELFF.

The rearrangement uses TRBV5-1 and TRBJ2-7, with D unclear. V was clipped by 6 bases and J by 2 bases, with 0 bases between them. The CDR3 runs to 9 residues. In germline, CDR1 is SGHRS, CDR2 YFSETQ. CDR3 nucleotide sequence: TGCGCCAGCACCTACGAGCAGTACGTC. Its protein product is CASTYEQYV.

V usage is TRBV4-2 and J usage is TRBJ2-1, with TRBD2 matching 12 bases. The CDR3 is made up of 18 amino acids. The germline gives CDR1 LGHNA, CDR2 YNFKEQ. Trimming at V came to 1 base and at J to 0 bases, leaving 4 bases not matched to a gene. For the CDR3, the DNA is TGTGCCAGCAGCCAAGCTAGCGGGGGGGTCAGCTCCTACAATGAGCAGTTCTTC. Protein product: CASSQASGGVSSYNEQFF.

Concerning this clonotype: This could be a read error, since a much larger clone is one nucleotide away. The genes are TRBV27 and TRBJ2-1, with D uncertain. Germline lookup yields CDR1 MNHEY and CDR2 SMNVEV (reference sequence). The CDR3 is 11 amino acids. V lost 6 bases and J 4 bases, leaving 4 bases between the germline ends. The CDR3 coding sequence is TGTGCCAGCAGGCGGTACAATGAGCAGTTCTTC. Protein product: CASRRYNEQFF.

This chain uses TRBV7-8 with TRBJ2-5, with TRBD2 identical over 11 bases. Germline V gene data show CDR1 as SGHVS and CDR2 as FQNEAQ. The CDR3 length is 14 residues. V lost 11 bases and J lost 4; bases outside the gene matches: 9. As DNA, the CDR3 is TGTGCCGTACTAGCGGGGGACAAAGGAGAGACCCAGTACTTC. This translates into CAVLAGDKGETQYF. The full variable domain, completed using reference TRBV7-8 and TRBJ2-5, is GAGVSQSPRYKVAKRGQDVALRCDPISGHVSLFWYQQALGQGPEFLTYFQNEAQLDKSGLPSDRFFAERPEGSVSTLKIQRTQQEDSAVYLCAVLAGDKGETQYFGPGTRLLVL.

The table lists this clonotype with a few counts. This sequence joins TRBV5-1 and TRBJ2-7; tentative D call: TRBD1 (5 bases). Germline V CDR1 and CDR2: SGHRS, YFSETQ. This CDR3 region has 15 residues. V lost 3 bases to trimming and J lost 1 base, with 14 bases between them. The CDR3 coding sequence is TGCGCCAGCAGCTCGAGTATGGGGCCATCCTACGAGCAGTACTTC. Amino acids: CASSSSMGPSYEQYF. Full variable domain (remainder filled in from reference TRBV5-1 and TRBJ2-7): KAGVTQTPRYLIKTRGQQVTLSCSPISGHRSVSWYQQTPGQGLQFLFEYFSETQRNKGNFPGRFSGRQFSNSRSEMNVSTLELGDSALYLCASSSSMGPSYEQYFGPGTRLTVT.

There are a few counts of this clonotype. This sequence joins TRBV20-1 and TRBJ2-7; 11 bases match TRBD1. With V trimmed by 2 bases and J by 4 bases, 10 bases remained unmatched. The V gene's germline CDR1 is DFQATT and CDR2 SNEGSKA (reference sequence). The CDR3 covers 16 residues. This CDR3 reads CSARRAGQGAFYEQYF. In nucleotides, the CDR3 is TGCAGTGCTAGACGGGCCGGACAGGGGGCTTTTTACGAGCAGTACTTC.

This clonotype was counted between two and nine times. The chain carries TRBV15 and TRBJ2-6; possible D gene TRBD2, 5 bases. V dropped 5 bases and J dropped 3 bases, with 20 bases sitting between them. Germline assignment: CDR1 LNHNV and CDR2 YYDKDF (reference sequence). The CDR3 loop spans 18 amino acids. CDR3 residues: CATSSSGSGTFGANVLTF. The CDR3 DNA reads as TGTGCCACCAGCTCATCGGGGTCAGGAACATTTGGGGCCAACGTCCTGACTTTC.

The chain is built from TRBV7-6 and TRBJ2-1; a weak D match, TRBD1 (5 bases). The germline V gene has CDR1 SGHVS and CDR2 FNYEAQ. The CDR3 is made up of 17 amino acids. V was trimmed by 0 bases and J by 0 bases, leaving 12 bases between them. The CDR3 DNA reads TGTGCCAGCAGCTTAGCGAGGCAGGGAAGCTCCTACAATGAGCAGTTCTTC. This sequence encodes CASSLARQGSSYNEQFF.

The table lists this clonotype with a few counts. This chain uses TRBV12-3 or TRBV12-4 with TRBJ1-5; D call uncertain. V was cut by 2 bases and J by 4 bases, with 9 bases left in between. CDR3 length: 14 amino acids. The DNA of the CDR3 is TGTGCCAGCAGTTTAATGCGGGAGAATCAGCCCCAGCATTTT. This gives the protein CASSLMRENQPQHF.

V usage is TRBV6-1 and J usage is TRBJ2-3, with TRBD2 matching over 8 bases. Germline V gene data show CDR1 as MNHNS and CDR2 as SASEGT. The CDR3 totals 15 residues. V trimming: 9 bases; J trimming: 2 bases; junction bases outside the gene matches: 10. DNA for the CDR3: TGTGCCAGTCTGCCGGGACTAGGGTCCACAGATACGCAGTATTTT. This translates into CASLPGLGSTDTQYF.

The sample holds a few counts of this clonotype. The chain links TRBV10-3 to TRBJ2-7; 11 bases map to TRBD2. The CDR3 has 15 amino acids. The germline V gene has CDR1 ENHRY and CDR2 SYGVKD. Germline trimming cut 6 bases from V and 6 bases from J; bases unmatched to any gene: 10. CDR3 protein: CAISVTGTSGGEQYF. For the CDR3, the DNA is TGTGCCATCAGCGTGACCGGGACTAGCGGAGGCGAGCAGTACTTC.

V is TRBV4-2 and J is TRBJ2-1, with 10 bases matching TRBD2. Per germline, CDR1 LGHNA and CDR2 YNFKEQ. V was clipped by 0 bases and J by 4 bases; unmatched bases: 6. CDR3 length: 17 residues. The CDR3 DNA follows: TGTGCCAGCAGCCAAGATTTCCCTAGCGGGGGTTACAATGAGCAGTTCTTC. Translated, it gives CASSQDFPSGGYNEQFF.

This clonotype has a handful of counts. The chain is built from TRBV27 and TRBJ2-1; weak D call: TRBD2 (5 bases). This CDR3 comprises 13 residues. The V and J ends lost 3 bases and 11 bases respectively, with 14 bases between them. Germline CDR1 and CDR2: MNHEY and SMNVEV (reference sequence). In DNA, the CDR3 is TGTGCCAGCAGTTTGGACTCCGGGTTGAAGCAGTTCTTC. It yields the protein CASSLDSGLKQFF.

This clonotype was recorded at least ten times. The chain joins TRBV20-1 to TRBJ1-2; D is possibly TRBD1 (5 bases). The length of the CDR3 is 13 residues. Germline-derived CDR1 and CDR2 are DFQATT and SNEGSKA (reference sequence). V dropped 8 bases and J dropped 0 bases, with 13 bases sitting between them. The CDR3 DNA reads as TGCAGTCCCGGGACGGCGCCTAACTATGGCTACACCTTC. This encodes CSPGTAPNYGYTF.

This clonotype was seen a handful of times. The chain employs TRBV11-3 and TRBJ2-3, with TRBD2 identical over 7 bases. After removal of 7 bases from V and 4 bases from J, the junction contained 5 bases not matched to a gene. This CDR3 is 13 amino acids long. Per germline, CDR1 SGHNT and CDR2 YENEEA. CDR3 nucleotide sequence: TGTGCCAGCATCCCCAGCGGGGCAGATACGCAGTATTTT. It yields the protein CASIPSGADTQYF.

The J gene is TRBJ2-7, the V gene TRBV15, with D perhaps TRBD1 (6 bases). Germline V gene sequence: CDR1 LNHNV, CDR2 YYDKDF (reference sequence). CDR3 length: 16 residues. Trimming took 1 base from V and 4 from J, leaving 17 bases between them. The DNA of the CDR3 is TGTGCCACCAGCAGAGGGGGCTGGGCCCAGGGGTACGAGCAGTACTTC. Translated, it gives CATSRGGWAQGYEQYF. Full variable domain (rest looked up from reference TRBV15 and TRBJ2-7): DAMVIQNPRYQVTQFGKPVTLSCSQTLNHNVMYWYQQKSSQAPKLLFHYYDKDFNNEADTPDNFQSRRPNTSFCFLDIRSPGLGDTAMYLCATSRGGWAQGYEQYFGPGTRLTVT.

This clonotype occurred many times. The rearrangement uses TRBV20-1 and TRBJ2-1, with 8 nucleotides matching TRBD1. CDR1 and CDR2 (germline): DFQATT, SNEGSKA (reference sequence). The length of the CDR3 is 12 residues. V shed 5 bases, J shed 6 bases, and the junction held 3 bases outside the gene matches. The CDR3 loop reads CSASDRVNEQFF. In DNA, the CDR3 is TGCAGTGCTTCGGACAGGGTCAATGAGCAGTTCTTC.

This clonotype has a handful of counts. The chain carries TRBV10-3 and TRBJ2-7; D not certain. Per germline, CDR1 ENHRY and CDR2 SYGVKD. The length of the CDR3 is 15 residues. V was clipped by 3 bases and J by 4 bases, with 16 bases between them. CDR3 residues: CAISDTTRSRYEQYV. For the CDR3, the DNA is TGTGCCATCAGTGATACCACGCGGAGCCGATACGAGCAGTACGTC.

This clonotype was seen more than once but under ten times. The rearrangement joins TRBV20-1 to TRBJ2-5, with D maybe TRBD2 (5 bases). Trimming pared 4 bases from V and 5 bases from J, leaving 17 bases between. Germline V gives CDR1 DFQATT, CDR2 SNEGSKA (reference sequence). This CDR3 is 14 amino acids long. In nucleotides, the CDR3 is TGCAGTGCTAATGGAGGTTCCGGGTTGGAGACCCAGTACTTC. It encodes CSANGGSGLETQYF.